What follows is one T cell receptor (beta chain) and its context. Its cognate antigen has yet to be identified. It has no much larger one-base neighbor in the sample; base qualities were not kept. The data derive from a study of blood T cell repertoires in COVID-19 (dated by TCRdb to 2020 to 2021). Describing the broader study: Samples covering the acute and convalescent phases of COVID-19 were provided by collaborators in the United States, Italy and Spain. The material from the prospective study consisted of cDNA or gDNA derived from T cells, B-cell-depleted T cells, or PBMCs. Subjects who had been exposed to COVID-19, were actively infected with it, or had recovered from it provided the deeply sampled blood TCRbeta repertoires that made up the dataset. The repertoires were released in a freely available public database meant as a resource for research on the immune response to SARS-CoV-2. The samples were drawn from the first 160 participants of the ongoing ImmuneRACE study and from 950 to 1,500 subjects provided by 6 global collaborators. A de-identified subject ID, COVID-19 status, age in years and sex were almost always included in the sample metadata. HLA class I and class II types, where available, came from metadata supplied by the sample provider rather than from assay-based typing.

The full study reports these points: Clinical and demographic metadata were provided uncurated, with the amount varying by source and participant.

The immunoSEQ Assay, a bias-controlled multiplex PCR, was used to amplify TCRbeta CDR3 regions from genomic DNA. On the authors' methods: The number of nucleated cells in each sample was estimated by amplification of reference gene primers within the assay. To quantify the absolute abundance of each unique TCRbeta CDR3 rearrangement, sequence reads were collapsed and filtered. Productive Simpson clonality was computed per sample as the square root of Simpson's diversity index over productive rearrangements. TCRdb carries this immuneACCESS record with in-frame sequences only. Its versions omit some clonotypes, under half of them owing to an unresolved V gene in the studies checked, with the rest unexplained. That table furnishes V, J and clone size, whereas the DNA furnished D and trimming. This sample has roughly 140,000 clones in its table, and approximately 88% of those were observed once. 25% to 30% of the sample is in the top ten clones.

Each collaborating institution followed its own protocols to collect whole blood in K2EDTA tubes. For TCRbeta analysis, collaborators shipped samples as frozen whole blood, isolated PBMCs, or DNA extracted from either of those sample types. Sequencing was done on a sample of peripheral blood. The TCR originated in a human donor in a cohort sampled during active COVID-19.

The CDR3 in this case is CASSPSGTGSYGELFF. In nucleotides, the sequence is TGTGCCAGCAGCCCCTCCGGGACAGGGTCTTACGGGGAGCTGTTTTTT. The V gene is TRBV3-1 (or the pseudogene TRBV3-2) and the J gene is TRBJ2-2; 9 central bases correspond to TRBD1. CDR1 and CDR2 were assigned from the germline V gene (reference sequence) as LGHDT and YNNKEL. Spanning cysteine to phenylalanine, the CDR3 consists of 16 amino acids. Of all the DNA, just the CDR3 is kept, 48 bases in frame from base 1. V has 4 bases trimmed and J has 7 bases trimmed; junction bases matching no gene number 10.